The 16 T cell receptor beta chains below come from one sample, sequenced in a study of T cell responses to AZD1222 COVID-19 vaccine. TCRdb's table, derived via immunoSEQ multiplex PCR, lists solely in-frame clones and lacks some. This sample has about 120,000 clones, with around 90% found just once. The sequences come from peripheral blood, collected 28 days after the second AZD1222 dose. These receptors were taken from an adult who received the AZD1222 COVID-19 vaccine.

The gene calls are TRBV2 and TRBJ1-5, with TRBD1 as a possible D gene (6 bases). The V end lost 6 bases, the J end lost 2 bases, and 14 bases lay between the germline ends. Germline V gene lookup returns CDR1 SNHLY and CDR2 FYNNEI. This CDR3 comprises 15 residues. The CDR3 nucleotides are TGTGCCAGCAGGGGGGCCGGGGTCGGCAATCAGCCCCAGCATTTT. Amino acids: CASRGAGVGNQPQHF. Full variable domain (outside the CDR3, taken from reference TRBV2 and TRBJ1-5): EPEVTQTPSHQVTQMGQEVILRCVPISNHLYFYWYRQILGQKVEFLVSFYNNEISEKSEIFDDQFSVERPDGSNFTLKIRSTKLEDSAMYFCASRGAGVGNQPQHFGDGTRLSIL.

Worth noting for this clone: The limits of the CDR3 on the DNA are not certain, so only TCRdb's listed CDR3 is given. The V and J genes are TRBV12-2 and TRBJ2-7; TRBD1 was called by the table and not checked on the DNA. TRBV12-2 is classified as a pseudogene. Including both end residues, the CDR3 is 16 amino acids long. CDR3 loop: CASRLVVAGGAYEQYF.

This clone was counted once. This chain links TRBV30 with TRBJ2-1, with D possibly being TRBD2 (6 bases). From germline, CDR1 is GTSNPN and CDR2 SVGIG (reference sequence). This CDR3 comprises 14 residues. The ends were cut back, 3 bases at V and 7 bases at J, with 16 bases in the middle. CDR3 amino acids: CAWSLGAGRNEQFF. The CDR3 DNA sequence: TGTGCCTGGAGCTTAGGTGCAGGGAGGAATGAGCAGTTCTTC. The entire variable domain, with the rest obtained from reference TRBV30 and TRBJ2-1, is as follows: SQTIHQWPATLVQPVGSPLSLECTVEGTSNPNLYWYRQAAGRGLQLLFYSVGIGQISSEVPQNLSASRPQDRQFILSSKKLLLSDSGFYLCAWSLGAGRNEQFFGPGTRLTVL.

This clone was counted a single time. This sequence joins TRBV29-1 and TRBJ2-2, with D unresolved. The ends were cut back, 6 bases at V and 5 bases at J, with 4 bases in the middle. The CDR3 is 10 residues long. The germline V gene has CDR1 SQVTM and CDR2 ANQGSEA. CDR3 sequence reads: CSVRTGELFF. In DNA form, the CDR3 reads TGCAGCGTGAGGACCGGGGAGCTGTTTTTT.

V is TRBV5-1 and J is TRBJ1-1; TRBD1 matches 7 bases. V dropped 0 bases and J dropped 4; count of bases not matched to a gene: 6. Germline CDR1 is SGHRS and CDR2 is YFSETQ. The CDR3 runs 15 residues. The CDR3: CASSLGVRGGTEAFF. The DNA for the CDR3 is TGCGCCAGCAGCTTGGGTGTCAGGGGGGGCACTGAAGCTTTCTTT.

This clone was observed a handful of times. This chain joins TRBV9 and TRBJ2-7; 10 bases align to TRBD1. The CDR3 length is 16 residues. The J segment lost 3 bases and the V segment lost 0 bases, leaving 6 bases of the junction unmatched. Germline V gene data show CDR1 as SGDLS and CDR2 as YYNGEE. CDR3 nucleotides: TGTGCCAGCAGCGTAGGCTCCGGGACAGGGGACTACGAGCAGTACTTC. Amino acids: CASSVGSGTGDYEQYF.

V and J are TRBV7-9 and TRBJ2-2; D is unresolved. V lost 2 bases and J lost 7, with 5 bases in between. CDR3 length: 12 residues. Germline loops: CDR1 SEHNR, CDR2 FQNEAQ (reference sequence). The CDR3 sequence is CASSLSGGELFF. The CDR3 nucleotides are TGTGCCAGCAGCTTATCTGGCGGGGAGCTGTTTTTT.

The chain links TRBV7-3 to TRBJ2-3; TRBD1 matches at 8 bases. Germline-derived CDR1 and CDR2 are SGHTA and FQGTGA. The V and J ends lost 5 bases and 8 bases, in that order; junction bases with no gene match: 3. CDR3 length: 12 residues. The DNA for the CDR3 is TGTGCCAGCAGCGAAACAGGGGGTACGCAGTATTTT. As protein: CASSETGGTQYF.

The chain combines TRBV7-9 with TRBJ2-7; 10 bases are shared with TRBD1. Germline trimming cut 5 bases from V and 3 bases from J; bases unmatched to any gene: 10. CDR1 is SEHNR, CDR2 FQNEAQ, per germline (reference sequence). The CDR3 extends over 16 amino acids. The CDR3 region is CASSPRTGGIGYEQYF. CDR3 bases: TGTGCCAGCAGCCCTCGGACAGGGGGGATAGGCTACGAGCAGTACTTC.

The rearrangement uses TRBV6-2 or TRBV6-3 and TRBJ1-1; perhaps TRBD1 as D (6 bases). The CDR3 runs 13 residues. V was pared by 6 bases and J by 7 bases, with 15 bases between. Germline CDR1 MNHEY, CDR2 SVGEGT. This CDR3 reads CASRPNRAVEAFF. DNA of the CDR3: TGTGCCAGCAGGCCTAACAGGGCCGTTGAAGCTTTCTTT.

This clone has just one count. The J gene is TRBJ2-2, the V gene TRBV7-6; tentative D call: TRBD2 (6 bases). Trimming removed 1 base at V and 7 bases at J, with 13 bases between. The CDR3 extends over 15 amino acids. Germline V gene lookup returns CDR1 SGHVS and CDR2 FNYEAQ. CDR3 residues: CASSLDPGRGGELFF. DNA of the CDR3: TGTGCCAGCAGCTTAGACCCCGGGAGAGGCGGGGAGCTGTTTTTT. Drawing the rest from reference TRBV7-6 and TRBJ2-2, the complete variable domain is GAGVSQSPRYKVTKRGQDVALRCDPISGHVSLYWYRQALGQGPEFLTYFNYEAQQDKSGLPNDRFSAERPEGSISTLTIQRTEQRDSAMYRCASSLDPGRGGELFFGEGSRLTVL.

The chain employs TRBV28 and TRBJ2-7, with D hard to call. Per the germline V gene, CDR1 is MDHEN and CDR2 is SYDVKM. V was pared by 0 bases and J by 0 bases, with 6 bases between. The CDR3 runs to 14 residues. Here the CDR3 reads CASSLWTDSYEQYF. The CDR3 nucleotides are TGTGCCAGCAGTTTATGGACGGACTCCTACGAGCAGTACTTC.

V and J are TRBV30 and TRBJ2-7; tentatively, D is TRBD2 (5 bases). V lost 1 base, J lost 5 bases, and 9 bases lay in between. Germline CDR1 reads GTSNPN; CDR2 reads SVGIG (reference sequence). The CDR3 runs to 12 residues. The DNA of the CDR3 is TGTGCCTGGAGTGCGGGGAGAAACGAGCAGTACTTC. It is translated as CAWSAGRNEQYF.

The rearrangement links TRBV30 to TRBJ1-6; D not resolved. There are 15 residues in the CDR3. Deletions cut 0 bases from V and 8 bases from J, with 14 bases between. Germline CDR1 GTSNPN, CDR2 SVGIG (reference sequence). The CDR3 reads CAWSVLDGGYSPLHF. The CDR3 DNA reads TGTGCCTGGAGTGTACTCGACGGAGGGTATTCACCCCTCCACTTT.

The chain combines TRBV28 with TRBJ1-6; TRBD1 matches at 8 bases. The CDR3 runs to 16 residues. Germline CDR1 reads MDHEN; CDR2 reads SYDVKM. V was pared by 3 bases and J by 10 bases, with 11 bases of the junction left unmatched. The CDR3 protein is CASSFVQGAQKSPLHF. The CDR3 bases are TGTGCCAGCAGTTTCGTTCAGGGGGCTCAGAAATCACCCCTCCACTTT.

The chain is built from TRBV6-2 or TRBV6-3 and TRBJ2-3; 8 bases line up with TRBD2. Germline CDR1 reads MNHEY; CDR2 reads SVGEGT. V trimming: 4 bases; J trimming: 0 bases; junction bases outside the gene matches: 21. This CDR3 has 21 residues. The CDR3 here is CASSWSISGRGGSSSTDTQYF. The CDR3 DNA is TGTGCCAGCAGTTGGAGTATATCGGGACGGGGGGGCTCCTCTAGCACAGATACGCAGTATTTT.